The following is a T cell receptor (beta chain) sequence with its context. The sample originates from a study of blood T cell repertoires in COVID-19. The V and J ends lost 6 bases and 6 bases respectively, with 21 bases between them. This CDR3 contains 15 residues. Germline lookup yields CDR1 MNHEY and CDR2 SVGAGI. The table came from immunoSEQ multiplex PCR; TCRdb's copy has only in-frame clones and leaves some out. The table records around 230,000 clones, roughly 85% of them present only once. The receptor was isolated from a man aged 25-40 years who had recovered from COVID-19. Sequenced material: peripheral blood. The rearrangement links TRBV6-5 to TRBJ2-7, with D tentatively TRBD1 (6 bases). The CDR3 coding sequence is TGTGCCAGCAGCCCGACAGGCGGCGATATCTCCGAGCAGTACTTC. Protein: CASSPTGGDISEQYF.